This TCR beta chain was identified during a study of lymphopenia after photon versus proton radiotherapy. The method was immunoSEQ multiplex PCR; TCRdb's version includes in-frame clones alone and lacks a portion of them. This sample has approximately 21,000 clones, with about 85% found just once. V lost 5 bases, J lost 6 bases, and 10 bases lay in between. This CDR3 contains 12 residues. Per germline, CDR1 KGHSH and CDR2 LQKENI. Regarding the study as a whole: Post-nadir diversity loss with photons came from oligoclonal expansion, particularly CD8+ Temra cells. Survival link was tested only in deceased patients; proton benefit remains a possibility. Proton therapy kept repertoires fairly stable, unlike photons, which gained effector/memory cells. Larger post-nadir TCR diversity loss correlated inversely with survival in deceased patients.

As regards this clone: As yet, its antigen is unknown.

The chain carries TRBV18 and TRBJ1-2; D remains ambiguous. This clonotype was obtained from a man aged 55 to 70 with pancreatic cancer. The input for sequencing was peripheral blood, taken from a patient treated with photon-based radiotherapy. In nucleotides, the CDR3 is TGTGCCAGCTCATCCTACAAGGATGGCTACACCTTC. Translation gives CASSSYKDGYTF.